The 4 T cell receptor beta chains reported below all come from one sample, sequenced in a study of patients and donors after allogeneic stem cell transplantation. TCRdb redid the calling of the RT-PCR reads with MiXCR, one entry per CDR3 protein. The sample yields around 150,000 distinct CDR3 sequences, around 30% seen once. Sequenced input: blood, either unsorted or a sorted T cell fraction (not recorded which). These receptors were obtained from a human donor who was either an allogeneic HSCT recipient or a stem cell or donor lymphocyte infusion donor (not recorded which). It is not recorded whose cells these are; they may come from a transplant donor.

V usage is TRBV4-3 and J usage is TRBJ2-7; TRBD2 matches 9 bases. Losses at the gene ends were 0 bases for V and 5 bases for J; bases not matched to a gene: 11. The CDR3 has 17 residues. Germline CDR1 and CDR2: LGHNA and YSLEER. The CDR3 nucleotides are TGCGCCAGCAGCCAAGATAGCGCGGGACTAGCTGTCGACGAGCAGTACTTC. Its protein product is CASSQDSAGLAVDEQYF.

In its sample, this clonotype was seen a few times. The V gene is TRBV7-9, the J gene TRBJ2-6, with TRBD1 identical over 7 bases. Germline V gene sequence: CDR1 SEHNR, CDR2 FQNEAQ (reference sequence). This CDR3 spans 18 amino acids. Trimming took 4 bases from V and 0 from J; bases not matched to a gene: 9. This CDR3 is CASSSTGTVPSGANVLTF. The CDR3 DNA reads as TGTGCCAGCAGCTCCACCGGGACAGTTCCCTCTGGGGCCAACGTCCTGACTTTC.

This clonotype was counted only a few times. The CDR3 region is CATGNYHRGGELFF. The CDR3, as DNA: TGTGCCACGGGAAACTATCACCGGGGAGGGGAGCTGTTTTTT. The V gene is TRBV24-1, the J gene TRBJ2-2, with D maybe TRBD2 (5 bases). Germline V gene lookup returns CDR1 KGHDR and CDR2 SFDVKD. V lost 10 bases, J lost 8 bases, and 19 bases lay in between. This CDR3 is 14 amino acids long.

The chain couples TRBV29-1 to TRBJ2-1, with 8 bases lining up with TRBD2. Germline values: CDR1 SQVTM, CDR2 ANQGSEA. V lost 4 bases and J lost 4; bases outside the gene matches: 3. There are 13 residues in the CDR3. CDR3 nucleotides: TGCAGCGTTGCCGCGGGAGGTTACAATGAGCAGTTCTTC. It specifies CSVAAGGYNEQFF.